The rows below give T cell receptor beta chains drawn from one sample of a study of CXCR3-negative and CXCR3-positive naive CD8 T cells. After re-calling the 5' RACE reads, TCRdb lists one entry per CDR3 protein, DNA absent. Recorded for this sample: tens of thousands of distinct CDR3 sequences. The sequenced material came from naive CXCR3+ CD8+ T cells from blood. The receptor source for this set is a human donor in good health. Some clones in this sample may be carry-over from other donors' samples. CDR3s include the opening cysteine and the closing phenylalanine or tryptophan. The order of the fields is CDR3 length, V gene, J gene, CDR3 protein.

>14|TRBV28|TRBJ1-6
CASSSQGENSPLHF
>14|TRBV7-3|TRBJ2-3
CASSPGQSTDTQYF
>21|TRBV2|TRBJ2-7
CASSLPSETGVTSGSPYEQYF
>13|TRBV2|TRBJ1-6
CASSRGWNSPLHF
>16|TRBV27|TRBJ2-6
CASRTGGFSGANVLTF
>16|TRBV13|TRBJ2-1
CASSLPSSGRSNEQFF
>15|TRBV7-2|TRBJ2-1
CASSDVRRSYNEQFF
>14|TRBV6-5|TRBJ2-1
CASSRISGYNEQFF
>16|TRBV4-3|TRBJ1-2
CASSQDPGAANYGYTF
>12|TRBV9|TRBJ1-1
CASSVGGTEAFF
>14|TRBV7-9|TRBJ2-1
CASSPWTSGDEQFF
>15|TRBV27|TRBJ2-1
CASSLGTSSYNEQFF
>16|TRBV28|TRBJ2-3
CASSLIGAQMGDTQYF
>15|TRBV10-3|TRBJ2-5
CAISESSDRDETQYF
>17|TRBV21-1|TRBJ2-7
CASIPQVPGTRYYEQYF
>16|TRBV10-3|TRBJ2-5
CAISEAGTGTQETQYF
>16|TRBV6-2/TRBV6-3|TRBJ2-1
CASSCTPRGTYNEQFF
>14|TRBV28|TRBJ2-5
CASSLAGGQETQYF
>16|TRBV12-3/TRBV12-4|TRBJ2-2
CASSFRPPWTTGELFF
>11|TRBV6-5|TRBJ2-2
CASYGDGELFF
>15|TRBV9|TRBJ2-1
CASSVQDRGYNEQFF
>16|TRBV15|TRBJ1-2
CATSTRTAGADYGYTF
>15|TRBV19|TRBJ2-7
CASKSRHGVRDEQYF
>15|TRBV6-4|TRBJ2-1
CASSGTSGGANEQFF